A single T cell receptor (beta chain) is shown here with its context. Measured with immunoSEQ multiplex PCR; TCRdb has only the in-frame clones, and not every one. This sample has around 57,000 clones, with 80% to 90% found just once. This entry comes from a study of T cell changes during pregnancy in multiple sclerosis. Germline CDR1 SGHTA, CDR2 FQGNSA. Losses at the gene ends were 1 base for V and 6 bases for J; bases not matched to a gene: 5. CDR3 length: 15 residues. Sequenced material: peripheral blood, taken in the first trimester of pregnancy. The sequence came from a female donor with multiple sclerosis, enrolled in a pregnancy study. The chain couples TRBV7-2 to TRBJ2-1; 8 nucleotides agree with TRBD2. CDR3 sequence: CASSLGVAGRNEQFF. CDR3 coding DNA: TGTGCCAGCAGCTTAGGGGTAGCGGGGCGCAATGAGCAGTTCTTC. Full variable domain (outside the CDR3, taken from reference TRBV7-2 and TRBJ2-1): GAGVSQSPSNKVTEKGKDVELRCDPISGHTALYWYRQSLGQGLEFLIYFQGNSAPDKSGLPSDRFSAERTGGSVSTLTIQRTQQEDSAVYLCASSLGVAGRNEQFFGPGTRLTVL.